The 8 T cell receptor beta chains below all came from one sample that was sequenced in a study of T cells after yellow fever vaccination. TCRdb passed the 5' RACE reads through MiXCR, listing each CDR3 protein once. The sample shows 300,000 to 400,000 distinct CDR3 sequences, roughly 8% of them seen only once. The sample was PBMCs, taken about 41 days after the first yellow fever vaccination. The receptors were gathered from a man aged 18 to 30 who received the YFV17D yellow fever vaccine.

This clonotype appeared many times. V and J are TRBV4-3 and TRBJ2-7; 7 positions match TRBD1. The CDR3 totals 15 residues. Germline CDR1 is LGHNA and CDR2 is YSLEER. V was pared by 1 base and J by 2 bases, with 5 bases of the junction left unmatched. The CDR3 DNA sequence: TGCGCCAGCAGCCAAGGAAGGGACAGCCCCTACGAGCAGTACTTC. This sequence encodes CASSQGRDSPYEQYF.

V is TRBV14 and J is TRBJ2-7; unclear D gene. The germline V and J ends were trimmed by 0 bases and 5 bases, with 14 bases remaining between them. CDR3 length: 15 amino acids. Per germline, CDR1 SGHDN and CDR2 FVKESK. The CDR3 here is CASSQDPARIHEQYV. DNA for the CDR3: TGTGCCAGCAGCCAAGATCCGGCGAGGATCCACGAGCAGTACGTC.

The chain joins TRBV4-1 to TRBJ2-2, with a tentative D call TRBD2 (5 bases). CDR1 and CDR2 from the germline V gene are MGHRA and YSYEKL. V lost 1 base and J 4 bases, leaving 16 bases between the germline ends. CDR3 length equals 17 residues. The CDR3 DNA sequence: TGCGCCAGCAGCCAAGTCCCTCGAGGGTCGGGCACCGGGGAGCTGTTTTTT. As protein: CASSQVPRGSGTGELFF.

The chain joins TRBV5-5 to TRBJ2-1, with D possibly matching TRBD1 (5 bases). V lost 8 bases and J lost 0, with 15 bases in between. Germline V CDR1 and CDR2: SGHKS, YYEKEE (reference sequence). The CDR3 runs 15 residues. This CDR3 is CARSPGALSYNEQFF. The CDR3 DNA reads as TGTGCCAGGAGCCCTGGGGCGCTCTCCTACAATGAGCAGTTCTTC.

The chain combines TRBV5-5 with TRBJ1-5, with D uncertain. CDR1 and CDR2 from the germline V gene are SGHKS and YYEKEE (reference sequence). Between the trimmed V and J ends, which lost 0 bases and 4 bases, there was a span of 5 bases. The CDR3 contains 13 residues. The CDR3 DNA is TGTGCCAGCAGCTTGGGAAAAAATCAGCCCCAGCATTTT. This sequence encodes CASSLGKNQPQHF.

The chain carries TRBV12-3 or TRBV12-4 and TRBJ1-2; tentative D call: TRBD1 (6 bases). This CDR3 has 15 amino acids. V was pared by 4 bases and J by 7 bases, with 19 bases between. The CDR3 sequence is CASSSLALQGGGYTF. The CDR3 DNA reads as TGTGCCAGCAGTTCCCTGGCCCTACAGGGTGGTGGCTACACCTTC.

This clonotype occurred a few times. The gene calls are TRBV15 and TRBJ2-3; the match to TRBD1 covers 9 bases. Trimming removed 2 bases from V and 3 bases from J; junction bases left unmatched: 9. This CDR3 contains 17 residues. Germline V CDR1 and CDR2: LNHNV, YYDKDF (reference sequence). This CDR3 reads CATSRNRGRGTTDTQYF. As DNA, the CDR3 is TGTGCCACCAGCAGAAACAGGGGGCGAGGCACAACAGATACGCAGTATTTT.

This clonotype was picked up many times. The chain has TRBV7-9 and TRBJ1-2, with D hard to call. The CDR3 sequence is 13 residues long. Trimming removed 5 bases from V and 3 bases from J, with 10 bases in between. Germline assignment: CDR1 SEHNR and CDR2 FQNEAQ (reference sequence). The DNA of the CDR3 is TGTGCCAGCAGCGCCCGGACGGACTATGGCTACACCTTC. It encodes CASSARTDYGYTF.